These T cell receptor beta chains were read from a single sample in a study of blood T cell repertoires in COVID-19. TCRdb's copy holds only in-frame clones and misses some; the assay was immunoSEQ multiplex PCR. The data hold some 170,000 clones, with about 85% observed a single time. Sequencing used peripheral blood. The receptors shown here come from a man aged 35 to 55 with acute or convalescent COVID-19. CDR3s include the opening cysteine and the closing phenylalanine or tryptophan. The D gene is left open where the match is weak. Only part of the rows carry a size: once, few, many, or a class if the clone is expanded.

>15|TRBJ2-7|.|TRBD2|TRBV2
TGTGCCAGCAGTAGAACTAGCGGGGGGGTCCACGAGCAGTACTTC
CASSRTSGGVHEQYF
>14|TRBJ1-2|.|.|TRBV18
TGTGCCAGCTCACCGCCGGGACTGAGCTATGGCTACACCTTC
CASSPPGLSYGYTF
>15|TRBJ2-2|once|TRBD2|TRBV11-2
TGTGCCAGCAGCCTCGGATTAGCGGGGTTCGGGGAGCTGTTTTTT
CASSLGLAGFGELFF
>14|TRBJ2-5|once|.|TRBV7-9
TGTGCCAGCAGCCCCTTTGGGGGGACAGAGACCCAGTACTTC
CASSPFGGTETQYF
>11|TRBJ2-7|once|.|TRBV7-8
TGTGCCAGCAGCAAACTACACGAGCAGTACTTC
CASSKLHEQYF
>14|TRBJ2-7|.|TRBD2|TRBV5-1
TGCGCCCGCAGCGGGGGGGGTCTTGCCTACGAGCAGTACTTC
CARSGGGLAYEQYF
>13|TRBJ1-5|.|.|TRBV28
TGTGCCAGCAGCTCGCAGGGGCGGCAGCCCCAGCATTTT
CASSSQGRQPQHF
>15|TRBJ2-5|once|TRBD2|TRBV4-3
TGCGCCAGCAGCCAAGGTAGCGGGGGGCAAGAGACCCAGTACTTC
CASSQGSGGQETQYF
>13|TRBJ2-7|.|.|TRBV12-3/TRBV12-4
TGTGCCAGCAGTTTTGCAGGGGAAGAACGGCAGTACTTC
CASSFAGEERQYF
>12|TRBJ2-1|.|.|TRBV2
TGTGCCAGCTCTCCGGGCGGGCCTGAGCAGTTCTTC
CASSPGGPEQFF
>14|TRBJ1-4|.|.|TRBV5-1
TGCGCCAGCAGCCCCCAACTTTTGAATGAAAAACTGTTTTTT
CASSPQLLNEKLFF
>17|TRBJ1-3|few|.|TRBV18
TGTGCCAGCTCACCCACCGGGGGGACTAATTCTGGAAACACCATATATTTT
CASSPTGGTNSGNTIYF
>13|TRBJ1-1|.|.|TRBV7-9
TGTGTAACAGAATCGGTTCAGAACACTGAAGCTTTCTTT
CVTESVQNTEAFF
>15|TRBJ1-2|.|.|TRBV19
TGTGCCAGTAGTAGATCACAGGGCTTGGACTATGGCTACACCTTC
CASSRSQGLDYGYTF
>15|TRBJ1-4|.|.|TRBV18
TGTGCCAGCTCACCAAACCGGGGGGGCGGCGAAAAACTGTTTTTT
CASSPNRGGGEKLFF
>14|TRBJ1-1|.|TRBD1|TRBV5-6
TGTGCCAGCAGCCTCCTAGACAGGGGACGTGAAGCTTTCTTT
CASSLLDRGREAFF
>15|TRBJ2-7|.|TRBD2|TRBV18
TGTGCCAGCTCAGTATCTAGCGGGGCCTCCTACGAGCAGTACTTC
CASSVSSGASYEQYF
>14|TRBJ1-2|.|.|TRBV5-6
TGTGCCAGCAGAACCCAAGAGCGAGCACGAGGCTACACCTTC
CASRTQERARGYTF
>12|TRBJ2-7|.|.|TRBV7-6
TGTGCCAGCAGCCCGACAGGCTACGAGCAGTACTTC
CASSPTGYEQYF
>13|TRBJ2-3|.|.|TRBV2
TGTGCCAGCATAGAGGGCACGGGGGTAGCGCAGTATTTT
CASIEGTGVAQYF
>15|TRBJ2-2|.|.|TRBV3-1/TRBV3-2
TGTGCCAGCAGCCTCTCCCAAGCCTACACCGGGGAGCTGTTTTTT
CASSLSQAYTGELFF
>18|TRBJ2-6|few|TRBD1|TRBV7-7
TGTGCTAGCAGCCGAGGACAGGGGGCGACCCCTGGGGCCAACGTCCTGACTTTC
CASSRGQGATPGANVLTF
>15|TRBJ2-7|.|.|TRBV11-2
TGTGCCAGCAGCTTAGATGCACAGGGCCCCTACGAGCAGTACTTC
CASSLDAQGPYEQYF
>17|TRBJ1-4|.|TRBD1|TRBV4-3
TGCGCCAGCAGCCAAGGGGACAGGGGATCTTTGGATGAAAAACTGTTTTTT
CASSQGDRGSLDEKLFF
>15|TRBJ2-3|once|TRBD2|TRBV19
TGTGCCAGTACCGTCGGGGGGGCACTCACAGATACGCAGTATTTT
CASTVGGALTDTQYF
>17|TRBJ2-6|.|.|TRBV5-7
TGTGCCAGCAGCTTGGTTAGGGGCCTCTCTGGGGCCAACGTCCTGACTTTC
CASSLVRGLSGANVLTF
>16|TRBJ2-2|.|TRBD2|TRBV7-2
TGTGCCAGCAGCCCCTTTTCGGGGGGGGCCCCCGGGGAGCTGTTTTTT
CASSPFSGGAPGELFF
>15|TRBJ1-4|.|TRBD1|TRBV4-1
TGCGCCAGCAGCCAATATGCAGGGGGTAGGGAAAAACTGTTTTTT
CASSQYAGGREKLFF
>12|TRBJ2-3|.|.|TRBV12-3/TRBV12-4
TGTGCCAGCAGTTCCGCTTCAGGTACGCAGTATTTT
CASSSASGTQYF
>13|TRBJ1-2|.|.|TRBV25-1
TGTGCCAGCAGTGGAACTCCGGGGTATGGCTACACCTTC
CASSGTPGYGYTF
>15|TRBJ1-5|.|.|TRBV28
TGTGCCAGCAGTTTCAGCGACCGACCGAATCAGCCCCAGCATTTT
CASSFSDRPNQPQHF
>15|TRBJ2-7|.|.|TRBV18
TGTGCCAGCTCATCAACAGGGACGGTAGCTTATGAGCAGTACTTC
CASSSTGTVAYEQYF
>14|TRBJ2-2|once|TRBD1|TRBV2
TGTGCCAGCAGCCAGGGGGCGGGCACCGGGGAGCTGTTTTTT
CASSQGAGTGELFF
>16|TRBJ1-1|.|.|TRBV10-2
TGCGCCAGCAGTGAGTCGTTAAGGAGGATGAACACTGAAGCTTTCTTT
CASSESLRRMNTEAFF
>15|TRBJ1-5|.|.|TRBV27
TGTGCCAGCAGTTTGAGGCCTAATAGCAATCAGCCCCAGCATTTT
CASSLRPNSNQPQHF
>14|TRBJ2-7|.|.|TRBV18
TGTGCCAGCTCCCCAGGACAGACCTCCTACGAGCAGTACTTC
CASSPGQTSYEQYF
>16|TRBJ1-2|.|.|TRBV10-3
TGTGCCACTATACCCGGGGGGACCGAGGCAATCTATGGCTACACCTTC
CATIPGGTEAIYGYTF
>15|TRBJ1-1|.|TRBD1|TRBV11-2
TGTGCCAGCAGCTGGGCTGGGACAGGGCACACTGAAGCTTTCTTT
CASSWAGTGHTEAFF
>14|TRBJ2-3|.|TRBD2|TRBV6-5
TGTGCCAGCAGTTTAAAGGCGGGGGCAGATACGCAGTATTTT
CASSLKAGADTQYF
>13|TRBJ1-3|.|.|TRBV7-8
TGTGCCAGCAGATCCGGCTCTGGAAACACCATATATTTT
CASRSGSGNTIYF
>13|TRBJ1-1|.|.|TRBV7-9
TGTGCCAGCAGCTCACAGGGAGGGGGTTGGGCTTTCTTT
CASSSQGGGWAFF
>12|TRBJ2-3|.|TRBD2|TRBV30
TGTGCCTGGGCTACCGGCGGGGGAACGCAGTATTTT
CAWATGGGTQYF
>14|TRBJ1-1|.|.|TRBV5-4
TGTGCCATCAGCCGGGCAGGGGTGGGCACTGAAGCTTTCTTT
CAISRAGVGTEAFF
>14|TRBJ1-2|.|.|TRBV7-8
TGTGCCAGCAGCGTAAGGACAGAAAACTATGGCTACACCTTC
CASSVRTENYGYTF
>14|TRBJ2-5|.|.|TRBV2
TGTGCCAGCTGTCAAACAGGGTTGTGGGAGACCCAGTACTTC
CASCQTGLWETQYF
>15|TRBJ2-5|.|.|TRBV4-1
TGCGCCAGCGGGGGGGCGGCCCTAGGTCAAGAGACCCAGTACTTC
CASGGAALGQETQYF
>14|TRBJ1-4|.|TRBD1|TRBV9
TGTGCCAGCAGCGTAGGGGGACAGGGATGGAAACTGTTTTTT
CASSVGGQGWKLFF
>14|TRBJ1-1|.|TRBD1|TRBV2
TGTGCCAGCAGTTTGACAGGGGGAGGCACTGAAGCTTTCTTT
CASSLTGGGTEAFF
>15|TRBJ2-2|.|TRBD1|TRBV14
TGTGCCAGCAGCAGGACAGGCACGAACACCGGGGAGCTGTTTTTT
CASSRTGTNTGELFF
>14|TRBJ1-6|few|TRBD1|TRBV9
TGTGCCAGCAGCGCGGGACAGTCCAATTCACCCCTCCACTTT
CASSAGQSNSPLHF
>15|TRBJ2-7|.|TRBD2|TRBV18
TGTGCCAGCTCACCACTCGGGACTACCCAAAACAAGCAGTACTTC
CASSPLGTTQNKQYF
>14|TRBJ1-6|.|TRBD1|TRBV9
TGTGCCAGCAGCCGGGACAGGGGAAATTCACCCCTCCACTTT
CASSRDRGNSPLHF